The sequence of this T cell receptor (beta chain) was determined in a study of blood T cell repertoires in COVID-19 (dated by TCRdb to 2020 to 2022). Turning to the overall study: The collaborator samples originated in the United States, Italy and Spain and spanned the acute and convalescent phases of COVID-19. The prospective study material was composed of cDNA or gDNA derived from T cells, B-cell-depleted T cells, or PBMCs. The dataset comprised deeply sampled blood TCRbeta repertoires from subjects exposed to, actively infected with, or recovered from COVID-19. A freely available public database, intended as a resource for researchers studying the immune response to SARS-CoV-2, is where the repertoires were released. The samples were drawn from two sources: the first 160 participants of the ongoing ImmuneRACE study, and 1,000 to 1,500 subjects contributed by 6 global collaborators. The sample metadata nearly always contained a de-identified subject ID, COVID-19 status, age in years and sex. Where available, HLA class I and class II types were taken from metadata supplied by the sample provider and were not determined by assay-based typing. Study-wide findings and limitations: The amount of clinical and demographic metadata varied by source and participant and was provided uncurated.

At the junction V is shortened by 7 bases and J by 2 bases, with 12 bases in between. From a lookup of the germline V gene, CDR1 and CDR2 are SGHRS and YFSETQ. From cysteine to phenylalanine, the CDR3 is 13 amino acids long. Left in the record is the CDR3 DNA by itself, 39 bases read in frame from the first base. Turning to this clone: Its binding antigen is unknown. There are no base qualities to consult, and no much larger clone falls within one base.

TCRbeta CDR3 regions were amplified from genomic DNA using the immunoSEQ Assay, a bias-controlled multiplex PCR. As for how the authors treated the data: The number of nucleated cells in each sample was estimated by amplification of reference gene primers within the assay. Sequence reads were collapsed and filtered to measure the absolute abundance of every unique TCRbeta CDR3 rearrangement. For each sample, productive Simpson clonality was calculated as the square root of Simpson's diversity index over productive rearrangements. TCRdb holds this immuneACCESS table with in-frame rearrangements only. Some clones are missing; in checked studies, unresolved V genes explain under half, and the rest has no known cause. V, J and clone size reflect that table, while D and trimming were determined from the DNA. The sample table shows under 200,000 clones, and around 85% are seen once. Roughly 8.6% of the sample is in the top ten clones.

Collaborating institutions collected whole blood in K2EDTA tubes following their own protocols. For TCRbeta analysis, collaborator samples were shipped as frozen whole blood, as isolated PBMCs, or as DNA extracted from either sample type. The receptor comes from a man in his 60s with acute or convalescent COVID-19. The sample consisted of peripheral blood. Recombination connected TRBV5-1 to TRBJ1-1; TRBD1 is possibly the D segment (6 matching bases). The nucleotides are TGCGCCAGCCGCTGGGACACCAACACTGAAGCTTTCTTT. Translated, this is CASRWDTNTEAFF.